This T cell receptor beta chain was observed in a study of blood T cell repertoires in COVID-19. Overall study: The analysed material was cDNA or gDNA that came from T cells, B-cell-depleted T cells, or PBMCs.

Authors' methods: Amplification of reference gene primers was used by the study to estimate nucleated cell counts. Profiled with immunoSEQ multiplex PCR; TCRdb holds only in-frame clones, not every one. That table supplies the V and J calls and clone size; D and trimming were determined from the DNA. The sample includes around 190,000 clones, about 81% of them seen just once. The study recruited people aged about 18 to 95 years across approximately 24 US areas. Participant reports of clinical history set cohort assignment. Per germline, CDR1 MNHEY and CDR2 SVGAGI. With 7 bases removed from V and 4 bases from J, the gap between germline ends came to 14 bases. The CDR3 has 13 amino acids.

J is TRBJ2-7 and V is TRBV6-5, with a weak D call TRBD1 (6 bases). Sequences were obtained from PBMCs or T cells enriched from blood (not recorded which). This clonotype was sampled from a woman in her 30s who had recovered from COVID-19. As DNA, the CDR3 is TGTGCCAGCACCGGACAGCCATCTTACGAGCAGTACGTC. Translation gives CASTGQPSYEQYV.